This T cell receptor beta chain is drawn from a study of vaccination and CD4 T cells after COVID-19. Study summary: Every culture used as a control got a CEFX pool, an HIV-1 Nef pool, or no peptide. Study results and limitations: The appearance of a median about 86% of reactive clones in convalescent patients occurred only post-vaccination.

At the Johns Hopkins FTIC core, DNA taken from cultured CD4+ T cells was sequenced by way of the Oncomine TCR Beta short-read assay. The genomic DNA was obtained from cultured CD4+ T cells by extraction with the QIAamp micro DNA kit. MiXCR was run by TCRdb on the PCR reads, yielding one entry per CDR3 protein. This sample has about 23,000 distinct CDR3 sequences; approximately 50% occur once, and the top ten carry approximately 2.8%. Treatment indicated: roughly ten-day PBMC culture with coronavirus spike peptide pools or control peptides (ViraFEST assay). The CDR3 runs 14 residues. Germline loops: CDR1 LNHDA, CDR2 SQIVND (reference sequence). V was shortened by 3 bases and J by 5 bases, with 13 bases between the two germline ends. Notes on this clonotype: Its antigen is not known.

Sequenced input: CD4+ T cells from blood, cultured in vitro. The chain has TRBV19 and TRBJ1-1; possibly TRBD1 for D (5 bases). The sequence was obtained from a human donor who had recovered from COVID-19. CDR3 bases: TGTGCCAGTAGTATCTTGGGGGGGAAGACTGAAGCTTTCTTT. Translation: CASSILGGKTEAFF.